These 4 T cell receptor beta chains were all obtained from the same sample, sequenced in a study of shared clonotypes between healthy human individuals. TCRdb's copy holds only in-frame clones and misses some; the assay was immunoSEQ multiplex PCR. The repertoire consists of under 750,000 clones, with approximately 77% occurring once and the leading ten covering under 2%. What was sequenced was memory CD4+ T cells sorted from blood. Subset of the sample: CD45RA-negative fraction. These receptors originate from a woman younger than 45 in good health.

J is TRBJ1-2 and V is TRBV6-1; D perhaps matches TRBD1 (5 bases). The CDR3 is made up of 15 amino acids. Germline CDR1 reads MNHNS; CDR2 reads SASEGT. V gave up 3 bases and J gave up 4 bases, with 15 bases separating them. This CDR3 is CASSDRVDSFYGYTF. In DNA, the CDR3 is TGTGCCAGCAGTGACAGGGTAGACAGCTTCTATGGCTACACCTTC.

The chain joins TRBV2 to TRBJ2-3; TRBD2 matches at 8 bases. CDR1 is SNHLY, CDR2 FYNNEI, per germline. The CDR3 extends over 15 amino acids. V shed 3 bases and J 2 bases; nucleotides not matched to a gene: 4. The CDR3 loop is CASSDKRGNTDTQYF. CDR3 DNA sequence: TGTGCCAGCAGTGACAAGCGGGGGAACACAGATACGCAGTATTTT.

This chain links TRBV6-1 with TRBJ2-2; TRBD1 might be the D (6 bases). Germline V lookup: CDR1 MNHNS, CDR2 SASEGT. This CDR3 is built from 15 residues. Between the trimmed V and J ends, which lost 4 bases and 4 bases, there was a span of 13 bases. CDR3 region: CASSGPGVGTGELFF. The CDR3 region has the DNA TGTGCCAGCAGTGGCCCAGGGGTTGGCACCGGGGAGCTGTTTTTT.

The DNA for the CDR3 is TGTGCCAGCAGCCTGCAGGGGGTAGCTGGAAACATTCAGTACTTC. It encodes CASSLQGVAGNIQYF. The chain couples TRBV14 to TRBJ2-4; 7 nucleotides align to TRBD1. This CDR3 is built from 15 residues. Germline V gene lookup returns CDR1 SGHDN and CDR2 FVKESK. V lost 4 bases and J lost 6; bases outside the gene matches: 9.